These T cell receptor beta chains were read from a single sample in a study of shared T cell receptors in the human thymus. TCRdb's table, derived via immunoSEQ multiplex PCR, lists solely in-frame clones and lacks some. The sample has under 850,000 clones, around 89% seen once; the top ten hold 0.01%. The same data also went into a second study, on human thymus T cells.

Sample: thymocytes. Receptor source: a boy under two years old with a congenital heart defect. CDR3s include the opening cysteine and the closing phenylalanine or tryptophan. A D gene is named only where the DNA matches it firmly. Rows may omit the clone size; those that give it use once, few, many or a size class.

>TRBD1|-|TRBJ1-5|TRBV30
CAWSSTGGPYSNQPQHF
TGTGCCTGGAGCTCGACAGGGGGGCCTTATAGCAATCAGCCCCAGCATTTT
>-|few|TRBJ2-2|TRBV28
CASSFPLGVTGELFF
TGTGCCAGCAGTTTCCCGTTAGGGGTAACCGGGGAGCTGTTTTTT
>TRBD2|-|TRBJ2-7|TRBV28
CASSLLSGSGSYEQYF
TGTGCCAGCAGTTTACTCAGCGGGAGTGGGTCCTACGAGCAGTACTTC
>TRBD1|-|TRBJ2-7|TRBV28
CASSRSTGATSYEQYF
TGTGCCAGCAGCCGCTCTACAGGGGCGACCTCCTACGAGCAGTACTTC
>-|-|TRBJ2-5|TRBV7-2
CASSPHARAPQETQYF
TGTGCCAGCAGCCCTCACGCCAGGGCCCCACAAGAGACCCAGTACTTC
>-|-|TRBJ2-6|TRBV14
CASSHRTVSGANVLTF
TGTGCCAGCAGCCACCGGACAGTCTCTGGGGCCAACGTCCTGACTTTC
>TRBD1|-|TRBJ2-7|TRBV19
CASSTTGGQRHEQYF
TGTGCCAGTAGTACCACAGGGGGACAACGGCACGAGCAGTACTTC
>-|-|TRBJ1-1|TRBV6-6
CASSSRPRGNTEAFF
TGTGCCAGCAGTTCCCGTCCAAGAGGGAACACTGAAGCTTTCTTT
>TRBD1|-|TRBJ1-2|TRBV29-1
CSVEEPGTGITYGYTF
TGCAGCGTTGAAGAACCCGGGACAGGGATCACCTATGGCTACACCTTC
>TRBD2|-|TRBJ2-1|TRBV27
CASKGPTKREGTYNEQFF
TGTGCCAGCAAGGGCCCAACGAAGCGGGAGGGGACCTACAATGAGCAGTTCTTC
>TRBD1|-|TRBJ2-2|TRBV7-7
CASSLEGTGPMFF
TGTGCTAGCAGCCTAGAGGGGACAGGCCCAATGTTTTTT
>TRBD1|-|TRBJ2-1|TRBV28
CASSGGDRDLISYNEQFF
TGTGCCAGCAGTGGGGGAGACAGGGACCTAATTTCCTACAATGAGCAGTTCTTC
>-|-|TRBJ2-5|TRBV28
CASSSNSFVTGITQETQYF
TGTGCCAGCAGTTCCAATTCCTTTGTCACAGGGATAACCCAAGAGACCCAGTACTTC
>TRBD1|-|TRBJ2-1|TRBV28
CASSPPGTGGGLGKNNEQFF
TGTGCCAGCAGTCCGCCCGGGACAGGGGGTGGACTAGGGAAAAACAATGAGCAGTTCTTC
>-|-|TRBJ2-7|TRBV18
CASSPSNDEQYF
TGTGCCAGCTCACCCTCTAACGACGAGCAGTACTTC
>TRBD2|once|TRBJ2-3|TRBV5-1
CASSWTSDRSTDTQYF
TGCGCCAGCAGTTGGACTAGCGATCGTAGCACAGATACGCAGTATTTT
>TRBD1|-|TRBJ1-5|TRBV6-5
CASSYQTGRQPQHF
TGTGCCAGCAGTTACCAGACAGGGCGACAGCCCCAGCATTTT
>TRBD1|-|TRBJ1-5|TRBV28
CASSFPGQGRGQPQHF
TGTGCCAGCAGTTTCCCTGGACAGGGTAGGGGACAGCCCCAGCATTTT
>TRBD2|-|TRBJ2-7|TRBV27
CASSKSGRNPHEQYF
TGTGCCAGCAGTAAAAGCGGGAGGAACCCCCACGAGCAGTACTTC
>TRBD2|-|TRBJ2-5|TRBV15
CATSTRRTSPQETQYF
TGTGCCACCAGCACCCGTCGGACTAGCCCTCAAGAGACCCAGTACTTC
>TRBD2|-|TRBJ2-6|TRBV10-2
CASSEGGGSVGANVLTF
TGCGCCAGCAGTGAGGGGGGGGGATCTGTGGGGGCCAACGTCCTGACTTTC
>TRBD2|-|TRBJ2-3|TRBV27
CASSLQAGGENTQYF
TGTGCCAGCAGTTTACAGGCGGGAGGTGAAAATACGCAGTATTTT
>TRBD2|-|TRBJ2-7|TRBV4-2
CASSQSLAGVWYEQYF
TGTGCCAGCAGCCAATCATTAGCGGGAGTATGGTACGAGCAGTACTTC
>TRBD2|-|TRBJ2-2|TRBV6-6
CASSQGLARGTGELFF
TGTGCCAGCAGTCAGGGACTAGCGAGGGGAACCGGGGAGCTGTTTTTT
>TRBD2|once|TRBJ2-1|TRBV9
CASSSYGTSGYNEQFF
TGTGCCAGCAGCTCGTACGGGACTAGCGGTTACAATGAGCAGTTCTTC
>TRBD2|-|TRBJ2-1|TRBV7-9
CASSPREAGLSDEQFF
TGTGCCAGCAGCCCTCGTGAAGCGGGATTGAGTGATGAGCAGTTCTTC
>-|-|TRBJ2-7|TRBV13
CASSSTKPYEQYF
TGTGCCAGCAGCTCCACGAAGCCCTACGAGCAGTACTTC
>-|-|TRBJ2-7|TRBV29-1
CSVPVGQTSYEQYF
TGCAGCGTTCCTGTAGGACAGACCTCCTACGAGCAGTACTTC
>-|-|TRBJ1-4|TRBV4-2
CASSQRLNEKLFF
TGTGCCAGCAGCCAAAGACTTAATGAAAAACTGTTTTTT
>TRBD2|-|TRBJ2-1|TRBV6-4
CASSWTSGGSYNEQFF
TGTGCCAGCAGCTGGACTAGCGGGGGTTCCTACAATGAGCAGTTCTTC
>TRBD1|-|TRBJ2-1|TRBV7-9
CASSPPGTGRHEQFF
TGTGCCAGCAGCCCTCCAGGGACAGGTCGCCATGAGCAGTTCTTC
>TRBD2|few|TRBJ2-1|TRBV18
CASSPETSGGPYNEQFF
TGTGCCAGCTCACCGGAGACTAGCGGGGGGCCCTACAATGAGCAGTTCTTC
>-|-|TRBJ2-5|TRBV9
CASSVDPSGETQYF
TGTGCCAGCAGCGTAGACCCCTCGGGAGAGACCCAGTACTTC
>TRBD1|-|TRBJ2-2|TRBV27
CASSNQDRVNTGELFF
TGTGCCAGCAGTAACCAGGACAGGGTTAACACCGGGGAGCTGTTTTTT
>TRBD1|-|TRBJ1-5|TRBV4-1
CASSQDDRGRQPQHF
TGCGCCAGCAGCCAAGATGACAGGGGGAGACAGCCCCAGCATTTT
>-|-|TRBJ2-1|TRBV11-1
CASSLEGGAAHNEQFF
TGTGCCAGCAGCTTAGAGGGGGGGGCAGCCCACAATGAGCAGTTCTTC
>-|once|TRBJ2-2|TRBV6-5
CASREGGAGELFF
TGTGCCAGCAGAGAAGGGGGGGCCGGGGAGCTGTTTTTT
>TRBD2|-|TRBJ2-7|TRBV18
CASSPRLAGGHSYEQYF
TGTGCCAGCTCACCACGACTAGCGGGAGGTCACTCCTACGAGCAGTACTTC
>TRBD2|-|TRBJ2-2|TRBV5-1
CASSLTSGSTGELFF
TGCGCCAGCAGCTTGACTAGCGGGAGCACCGGGGAGCTGTTTTTT
>-|-|TRBJ1-1|TRBV27
CASSRLMGGNTEAFF
TGTGCCAGCAGTCGCCTAATGGGAGGGAACACTGAAGCTTTCTTT
>TRBD1|-|TRBJ1-2|TRBV18
CASSPGTDRAYGYTF
TGTGCCAGCTCACCGGGGACAGACAGAGCCTATGGCTACACCTTC
>TRBD1|-|TRBJ2-7|TRBV11-2
CASTLTPGTGINEQYF
TGTGCCAGCACCCTAACTCCCGGGACAGGGATAAACGAGCAGTACTTC